Presented here are 3 T cell receptor beta chains from one specimen sequenced in a study of Graves' ophthalmopathy and Graves' hyperthyroidism. Amplification from RNA transcripts yielded the TCR beta CDR3 regions. After a first-round RT-PCR with HTBI primers, a second-round multiplex PCR was run. TCRdb ran MiXCR on the multiplex PCR reads and lists one entry per CDR3 protein. The sample gives 500,000 to 800,000 distinct CDR3 sequences, roughly 41% of which show up once; 3% to 3.5% is in the top ten. The material sequenced was peripheral blood. All receptors come from an adult man with Graves' ophthalmopathy.

The chain uses TRBV6-1 and TRBJ1-1; D remains unclear. This CDR3 is 13 amino acids long. CDR1 is MNHNS and CDR2 is SASEGT in the germline V gene. V dropped 2 bases and J dropped 5 bases, with 9 bases sitting between them. CDR3 nucleotides: TGTGCCAGCAGTGAACGGCCACTGACTGAAGCTTTCTTT. This codes for CASSERPLTEAFF.

This clonotype was found a few times. The J gene is TRBJ2-7, the V gene TRBV7-9; D gene unclear. The better agreement between TRBJ2-1 and the DNA end casts doubt on the J call. The germline CDR1 and CDR2 sequences are SEHNR and FQNEAQ (reference sequence). The CDR3 consists of 12 residues. The DNA of the CDR3 is TGTGCCAGCGGTTTACGTTGGAATGAGCAGTTCTTC. Protein product: CASGLRWNEQFF.

This clonotype was counted many times. V usage is TRBV5-1 and J usage is TRBJ1-4; 7 nucleotides line up with TRBD1. The CDR3 runs 14 residues. Germline assignment: CDR1 SGHRS and CDR2 YFSETQ. V was pared by 0 bases and J by 8 bases, with 4 bases of the junction left unmatched. CDR3 amino acids: CASSLDRGGEKLFF. CDR3 bases: TGCGCCAGCAGCTTGGACAGGGGTGGCGAAAAACTGTTTTTT.